This T cell receptor (beta chain) stems from a study of regulatory T cells in long-lasting Graves disease. The ends lost 3 bases at V and 1 base at J; junction bases unmatched: 11. The germline gives CDR1 SGHDN, CDR2 FVKESK. This CDR3 region has 17 residues. According to the study, TCR beta libraries were built with iRepertoire HTBI primers and CDR3-region Arm-PCR. Original processing notes: Across all samples, under 65 TRBV segments and around 14 TRBJ segments were identified. TCRdb ran MiXCR on the multiplex PCR reads and lists one entry per CDR3 protein. The V and J calls here are based on TCRdb, not the publication. The profile shows roughly 520,000 distinct CDR3 sequences, about 12% of them singletons. Noted time point: newly diagnosed GD, antithyroid drugs for less than 3 months. The TCR library was made from RNA extracted from PBMCs. Per American Thyroid Association guidelines, Graves' disease was diagnosed.

These same records also appear under a second study, on T cells in Graves' hyperthyroidism and ophthalmopathy.

This chain links TRBV14 with TRBJ2-7; TRBD2 matches at 8 bases. The source is a woman aged 25-40 years with Graves disease. The source was peripheral blood mononuclear cells (PBMCs), collected at new diagnosis, from a patient treated with antithyroid drugs. In nucleotides, the CDR3 is TGTGCCAGCAGCCAGACGGGGGGGGCTGTAATATCCTACGAGCAGTACTTC. It is translated as CASSQTGGAVISYEQYF.